This T cell receptor beta chain was found in a study of T cells in Graves' hyperthyroidism and ophthalmopathy. Study-level results: Stable hyperthyroidism was told apart from ophthalmopathy by a model built on 13 V-J features. Clonotypes that were expanded in thyroid above 0.001 mostly appeared in blood too.

Disease lasting under 3 months, a NOSPECS grade of at least 4, and a Clinical Activity Score of at least 3 were features of the ophthalmopathy patients. Pregnant or lactating patients were excluded, as were those with uncontrolled infection or other autoimmune disease. This clonotype was seen more than once but under ten times. The antigen is undetermined. Germline assignment: CDR1 MDHEN and CDR2 SYDVKM. The CDR3 totals 14 residues. The V segment lost 8 bases and the J segment 5 bases; nucleotides outside the gene matches: 8. Amplification of TCR beta CDR3 regions used RNA as the template. HTBI primers were employed in a first-round RT-PCR of the TCR CDR3. A single record per CDR3 protein comes from TCRdb applying MiXCR to the multiplex PCR reads. The sample lists over 250,000 distinct CDR3 sequences; approximately 23% were seen once.

Sequenced input: blood. The origin of this receptor is a man aged 30 to 45 with Graves' ophthalmopathy. This chain links TRBV28 with TRBJ1-2; TRBD1 agrees at 10 bases. CDR3 region: CASSEGTGAYGYTF. In DNA, the CDR3 is TGTGCCAGCTCCGAAGGGACAGGGGCATATGGCTACACCTTC.